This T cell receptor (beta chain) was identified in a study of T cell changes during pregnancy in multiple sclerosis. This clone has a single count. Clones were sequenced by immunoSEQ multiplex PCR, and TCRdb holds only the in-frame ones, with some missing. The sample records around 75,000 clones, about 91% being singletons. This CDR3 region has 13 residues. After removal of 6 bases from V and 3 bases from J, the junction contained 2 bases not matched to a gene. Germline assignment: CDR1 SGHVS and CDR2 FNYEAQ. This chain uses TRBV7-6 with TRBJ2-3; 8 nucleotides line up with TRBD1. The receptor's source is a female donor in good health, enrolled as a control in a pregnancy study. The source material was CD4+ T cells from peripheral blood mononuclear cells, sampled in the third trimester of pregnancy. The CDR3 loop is CASRRTGTDTQYF. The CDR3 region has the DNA TGTGCCAGCAGGCGGACAGGGACAGATACGCAGTATTTT.